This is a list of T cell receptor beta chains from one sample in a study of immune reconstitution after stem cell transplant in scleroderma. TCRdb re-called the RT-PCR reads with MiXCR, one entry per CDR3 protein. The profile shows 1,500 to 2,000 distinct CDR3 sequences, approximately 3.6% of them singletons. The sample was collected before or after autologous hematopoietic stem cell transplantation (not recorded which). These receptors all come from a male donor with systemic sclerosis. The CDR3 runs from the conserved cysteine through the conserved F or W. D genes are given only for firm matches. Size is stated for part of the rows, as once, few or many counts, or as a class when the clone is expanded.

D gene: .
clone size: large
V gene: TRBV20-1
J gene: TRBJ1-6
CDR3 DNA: TGCAGTGCTCCCACCCGAGGAGGTTCTAATTCACCCCTCCACTTT
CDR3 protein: CSAPTRGGSNSPLHF

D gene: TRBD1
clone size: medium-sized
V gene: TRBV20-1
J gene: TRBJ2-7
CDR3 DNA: TGCAGTGCTAGCCGGGACAGAGGCACGAGCTCCTACGAGCAGTACTTC
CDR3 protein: CSASRDRGTSSYEQYF

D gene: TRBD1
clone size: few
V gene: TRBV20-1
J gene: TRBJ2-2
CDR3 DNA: TGCAGTGCATGGGACAGGGCACACGGGGAGCTGTTTTTT
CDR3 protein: CSAWDRAHGELFF

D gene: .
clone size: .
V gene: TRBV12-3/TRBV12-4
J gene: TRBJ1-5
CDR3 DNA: TGTGCCAGCATAGGAATAAAAGGACCAAATCAGCCCCAGCATTTT
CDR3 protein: CASIGIKGPNQPQHF

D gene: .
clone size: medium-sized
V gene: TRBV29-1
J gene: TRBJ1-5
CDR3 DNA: TGCAGCGCACGATCGGGCCTCAATCAGCCCCAGCATTTT
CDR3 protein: CSARSGLNQPQHF

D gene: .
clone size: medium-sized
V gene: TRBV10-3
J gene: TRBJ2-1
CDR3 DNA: TGTGCCATCAGTGAGTCGGCGTCCACAGTCGGTGGTCAGTTCTTC
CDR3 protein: CAISESASTVGGQFF

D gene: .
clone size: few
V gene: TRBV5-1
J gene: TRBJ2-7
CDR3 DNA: TGCGCCAGCAGCTTGGCCTCCGAGCCGGGATACGAGCAGTACTTC
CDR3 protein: CASSLASEPGYEQYF

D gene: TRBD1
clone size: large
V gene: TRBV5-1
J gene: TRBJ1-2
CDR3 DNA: TGCGCCAGCAGCCATTATCCTCAGGGGGAAGGCGATGGCTACACCTTC
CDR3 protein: CASSHYPQGEGDGYTF

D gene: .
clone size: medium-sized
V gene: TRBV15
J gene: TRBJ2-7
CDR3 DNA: TGTGCCACCAGCAGAGGACAGAGTACCTACGAGCAGTACTTC
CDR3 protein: CATSRGQSTYEQYF

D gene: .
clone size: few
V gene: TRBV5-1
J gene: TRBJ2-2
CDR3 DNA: TGCGCCAGCAACTTGGGCGGACTCTCGAACACCGGGGAGCTGTTTTTT
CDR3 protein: CASNLGGLSNTGELFF

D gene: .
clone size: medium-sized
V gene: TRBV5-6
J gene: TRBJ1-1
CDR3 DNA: TGTGCCAGCAGCCCCCGTACCACTGAAGCTTTCTTT
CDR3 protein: CASSPRTTEAFF

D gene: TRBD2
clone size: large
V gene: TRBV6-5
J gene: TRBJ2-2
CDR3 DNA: TGTGCCAGCAGCGTAAGACTCCGGGACTACCTCGATACCGGGGAGCTGTTTTTT
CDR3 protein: CASSVRLRDYLDTGELFF

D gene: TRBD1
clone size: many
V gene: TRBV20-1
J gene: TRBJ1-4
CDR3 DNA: TGCAGTGCTAGGGGGATGGGGACAGGGGAGGAAAAACTGTTTTTT
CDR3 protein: CSARGMGTGEEKLFF

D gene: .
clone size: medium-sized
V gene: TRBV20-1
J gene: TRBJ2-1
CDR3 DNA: TGCAGTGCTAGAGATTGGTCACTGAACAACAATGAGCAGTTCTTC
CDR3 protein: CSARDWSLNNNEQFF

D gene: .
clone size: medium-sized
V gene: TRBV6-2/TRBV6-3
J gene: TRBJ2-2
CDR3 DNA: TGTGCCAGCAGTTTCCACAGGGAAGGGGAGCTGTTTTTT
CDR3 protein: CASSFHREGELFF

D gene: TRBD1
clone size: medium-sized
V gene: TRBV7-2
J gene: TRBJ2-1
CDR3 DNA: TGTGCCAGCAGTACCGGGACAGGGGGGGAATATGAGCAGTTCTTC
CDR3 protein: CASSTGTGGEYEQFF

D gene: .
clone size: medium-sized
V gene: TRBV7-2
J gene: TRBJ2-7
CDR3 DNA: TGTGCCAGCAGTTTTACGAATGCAGGGTACGAGCAGTACTTC
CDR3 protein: CASSFTNAGYEQYF

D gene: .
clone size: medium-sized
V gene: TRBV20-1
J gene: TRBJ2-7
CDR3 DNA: TGCAGTGCTAGTCCAGAAACCGCCCGGACAGCTCCCTACGAGCAGTACTTC
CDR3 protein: CSASPETARTAPYEQYF

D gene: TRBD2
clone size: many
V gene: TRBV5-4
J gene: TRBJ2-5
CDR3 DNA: TGTGCCAGCAGCTGGTATCTTACGGCGGGAGGGGATAGAAAGACCCAGTACTTC
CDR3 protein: CASSWYLTAGGDRKTQYF

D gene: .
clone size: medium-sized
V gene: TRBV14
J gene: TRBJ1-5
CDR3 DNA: TGTGCCAGCAGCCAATTCCCGAGGGACCGCCAGCAATTT
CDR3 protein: CASSQFPRDRQQF

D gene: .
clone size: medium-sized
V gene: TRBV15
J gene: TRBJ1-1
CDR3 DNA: TGTGCCACCAGCAGAGATTATAGGCGGGAAGGGACTGAAGCTTTCTTT
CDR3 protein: CATSRDYRREGTEAFF

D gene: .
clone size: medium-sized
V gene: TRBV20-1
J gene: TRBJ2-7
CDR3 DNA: TGCAGTGCCCTGGAGCGAATCTCCTACGAGCAGTACTTC
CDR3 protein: CSALERISYEQYF